Its frequency marks the clone carrying this TCR beta chain as medium-sized (0.01 to 0.1%). From the germline J gene comes the end of the CDR3, since the read stops 3 residues before it. This entry comes from a study of T cells in women clearing cervical HPV infection. V lost 10 bases and J lost 0; bases outside the gene matches: 2. CDR1 and CDR2 from the germline V gene are LNHDA and SQIVND (reference sequence). This CDR3 is built from 13 residues. Only in-frame clones appear in the TCRdb table, and some are missing; sequencing was by immunoSEQ multiplex PCR. The sample has tens of thousands of clones; the top ten hold 7.5% to 9.5%.

The sample consisted of blood buffy coat. The genes are TRBV19 and TRBJ2-3; 9 bases are a match to TRBD2. The clonotype originates from a woman between 18 and 70 years old with a cervical HPV16 infection that either progressed to CIN3+ or cleared (not recorded which). CDR3 protein: CATGTSSTDTQYF. CDR3 DNA, as far as it was read: TGTGCCACCGGGACTAGCAGCACAGATACG.